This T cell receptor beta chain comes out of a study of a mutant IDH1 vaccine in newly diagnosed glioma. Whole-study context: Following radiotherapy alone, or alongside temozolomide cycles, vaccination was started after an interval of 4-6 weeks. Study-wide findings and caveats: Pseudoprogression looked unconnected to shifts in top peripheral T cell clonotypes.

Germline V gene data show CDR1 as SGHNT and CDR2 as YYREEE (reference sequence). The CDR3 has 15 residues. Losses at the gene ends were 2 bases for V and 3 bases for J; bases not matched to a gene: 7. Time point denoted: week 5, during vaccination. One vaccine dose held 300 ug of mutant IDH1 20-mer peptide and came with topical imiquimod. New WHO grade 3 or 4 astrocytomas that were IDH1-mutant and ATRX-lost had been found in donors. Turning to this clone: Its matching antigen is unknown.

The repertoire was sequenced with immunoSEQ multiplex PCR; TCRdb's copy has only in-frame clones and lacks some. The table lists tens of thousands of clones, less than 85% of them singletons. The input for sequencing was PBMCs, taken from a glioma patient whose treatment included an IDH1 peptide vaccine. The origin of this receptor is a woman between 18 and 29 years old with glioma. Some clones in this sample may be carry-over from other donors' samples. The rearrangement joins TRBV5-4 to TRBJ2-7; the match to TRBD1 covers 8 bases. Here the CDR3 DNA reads TGTGCCAGCAGCTTAAACAGGGGGTCCGACTACGAGCAGTACTTC. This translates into CASSLNRGSDYEQYF.